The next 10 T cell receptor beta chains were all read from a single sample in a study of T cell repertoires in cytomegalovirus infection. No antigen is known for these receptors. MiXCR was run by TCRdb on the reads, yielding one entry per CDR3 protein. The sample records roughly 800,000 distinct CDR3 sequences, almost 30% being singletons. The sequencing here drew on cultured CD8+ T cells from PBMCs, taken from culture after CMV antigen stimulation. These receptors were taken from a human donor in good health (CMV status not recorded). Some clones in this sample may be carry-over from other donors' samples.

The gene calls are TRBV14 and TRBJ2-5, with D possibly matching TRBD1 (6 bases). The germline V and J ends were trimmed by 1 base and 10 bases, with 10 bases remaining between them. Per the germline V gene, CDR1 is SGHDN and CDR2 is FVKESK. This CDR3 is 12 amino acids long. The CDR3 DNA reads TGTGCCAGCAGCCAAGTCACAGGGATCCAGTACTTC. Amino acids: CASSQVTGIQYF.

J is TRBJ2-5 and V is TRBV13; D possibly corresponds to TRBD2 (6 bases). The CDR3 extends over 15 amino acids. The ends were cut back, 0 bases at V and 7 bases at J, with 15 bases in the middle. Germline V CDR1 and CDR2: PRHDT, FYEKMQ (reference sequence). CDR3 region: CASSLGRGDGRTQYF. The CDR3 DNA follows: TGTGCCAGCAGCTTAGGTCGCGGGGACGGGCGGACCCAGTACTTC.

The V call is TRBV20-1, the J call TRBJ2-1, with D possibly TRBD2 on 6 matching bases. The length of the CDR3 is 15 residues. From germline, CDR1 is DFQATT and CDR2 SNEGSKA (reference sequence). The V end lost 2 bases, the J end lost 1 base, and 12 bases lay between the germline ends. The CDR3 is CSARRRGQSYNEQFF. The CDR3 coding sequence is TGCAGTGCTAGAAGGCGGGGCCAATCCTACAATGAGCAGTTCTTC.

The DNA of the CDR3 is TGCAGTGCTAGAGGCGGGGGTCGCACAGATACGCAGTATTTT. Translating it yields CSARGGGRTDTQYF. V gene TRBV20-1 combines with J gene TRBJ2-3, with TRBD2 matching 7 bases. Trimming at V came to 1 base and at J to 1 base, leaving 2 bases not matched to a gene. CDR1 and CDR2 from the germline V gene are DFQATT and SNEGSKA (reference sequence). The CDR3 loop spans 14 amino acids.

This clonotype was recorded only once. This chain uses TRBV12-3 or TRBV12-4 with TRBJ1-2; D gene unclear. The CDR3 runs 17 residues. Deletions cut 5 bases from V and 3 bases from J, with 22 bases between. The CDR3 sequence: CASSLKKRLILDYGYTF. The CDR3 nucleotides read TGTGCCAGCAGTCTGAAAAAGAGGCTTATCTTGGACTATGGCTACACCTTC.

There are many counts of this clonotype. CDR3 in amino acids: CASSMYSSNQPQHF. In nucleotides, the CDR3 is TGTGCCAGTAGTATGTACAGTAGCAATCAGCCCCAGCATTTT. The genes are TRBV19 and TRBJ1-5, with D unclear. Trimming removed 3 bases at V and 0 bases at J, with 6 bases between. CDR3 length equals 14 residues. Germline V gene sequence: CDR1 LNHDA, CDR2 SQIVND (reference sequence).

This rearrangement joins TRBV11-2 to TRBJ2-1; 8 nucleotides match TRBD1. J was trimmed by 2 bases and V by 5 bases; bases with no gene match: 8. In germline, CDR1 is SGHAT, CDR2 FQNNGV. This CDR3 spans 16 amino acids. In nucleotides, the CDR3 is TGTGCCAGCAGCCGACCCCAACAGGGGGCCTACAATGAGCAGTTCTTC. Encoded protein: CASSRPQQGAYNEQFF.

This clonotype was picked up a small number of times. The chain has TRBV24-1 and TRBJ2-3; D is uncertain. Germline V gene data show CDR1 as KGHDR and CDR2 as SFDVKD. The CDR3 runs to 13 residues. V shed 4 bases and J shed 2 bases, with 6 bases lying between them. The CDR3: CATSEKTTDTQYF. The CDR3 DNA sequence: TGTGCCACCAGTGAGAAAACCACAGATACGCAGTATTTT.

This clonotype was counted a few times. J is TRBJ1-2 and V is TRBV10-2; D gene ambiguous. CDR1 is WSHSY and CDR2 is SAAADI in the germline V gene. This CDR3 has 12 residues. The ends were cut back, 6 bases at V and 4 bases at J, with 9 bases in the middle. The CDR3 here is CASRAGIYGYTF. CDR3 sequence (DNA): TGCGCCAGCAGGGCGGGGATCTATGGCTACACCTTC.

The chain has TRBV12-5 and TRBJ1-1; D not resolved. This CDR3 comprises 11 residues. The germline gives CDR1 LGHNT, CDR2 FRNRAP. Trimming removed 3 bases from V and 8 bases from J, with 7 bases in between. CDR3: CASGFFGEAFF. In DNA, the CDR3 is TGTGCTAGTGGTTTTTTTGGGGAAGCTTTCTTT.